These T cell receptor beta chains were read from a single sample in a study of CD8+CD57+ T cells in acquired aplastic anemia. TCRdb reanalysed the reads using MiXCR and keeps one entry per CDR3 protein. This table has around 170,000 distinct CDR3 sequences, 55% to 75% appearing once. Input material: sorted CD4+, CD8+, or CD8+CD57+ T cells (not recorded which) from PBMCs. The receptors stem from a human donor in good health. Each CDR3 is given with its conserved first and last residue. D genes are given only for firm matches. Not every row has a clone size; where given, it reads once, few, many or a size class.

j_call d_call cdr3_length clone_size v_call cdr3_nt cdr3_aa
TRBJ1-2 - 12 few TRBV2 TGTGCCAGCAGAGGACAGCAATATGGCTACACCTTC CASRGQQYGYTF
TRBJ1-5 - 12 - TRBV20-1 TGCAGTGCTAGTGGTTTGGGGGGCCCCCAGCATTTT CSASGLGGPQHF
TRBJ2-5 - 15 - TRBV7-6 TGTGCCAGCAGCTTAGGGAACAGGGGAGGAGAGGCCCAGTACTTC CASSLGNRGGEAQYF
TRBJ2-2 - 15 - TRBV24-1 TGTGCCACCAGTGATGCCTACAAGAGCACCGGGGAGCTGTTTTTT CATSDAYKSTGELFF
TRBJ2-3 TRBD2 13 - TRBV7-2 TGTGGTGGCGGGGGGGATGCGACAGATACGCAGTATTTT CGGGGDATDTQYF
TRBJ1-1 - 14 - TRBV7-8 TGTGCCAGCACCCCCCGGCCCCTGAACACTGAAGCTTTCTTT CASTPRPLNTEAFF
TRBJ2-5 - 14 - TRBV7-3 TGTGCCAGCGGGCGTGGGGCAGGGAGCGAGACCCAGTACTTC CASGRGAGSETQYF
TRBJ2-1 - 15 - TRBV19 TGTGCCAGTAGTAGAGGGGCGTTGTCCTACAATGAGCAGTTCTTC CASSRGALSYNEQFF
TRBJ2-2 TRBD2 16 - TRBV10-3 TGTGCCATCAGGACCTCACGGGGGGCGAACACCGGGGAGCTGTTTTTT CAIRTSRGANTGELFF
TRBJ1-2 TRBD1 13 once TRBV20-1 TGCAGTGCTAACCCTGAGACAGGGTCCGGCTACACCTTC CSANPETGSGYTF